The 25 T cell receptor beta chains presented below share a single source sample, sequenced in a study of PD-L1 blockade in urothelial cancer. Sequenced by immunoSEQ multiplex PCR; TCRdb stores in-frame clones only, minus some. In the table there are about 46,000 clones, about 85% of which are singletons. Time point meaning: peripheral blood 6 weeks after treatment start. The sequencing used PBMCs, collected around atezolizumab (anti-PD-L1) treatment. These receptors all stem from a man in his forties or fifties with urothelial cancer.

The gene calls are TRBV15 and TRBJ2-5; maybe TRBD2 (5 bases). Trimming took off 7 bases at V and 0 bases at J, with 15 bases between the two ends. The CDR3 covers 15 residues. Germline V gene sequence: CDR1 LNHNV, CDR2 YYDKDF (reference sequence). CDR3 nucleotide sequence: TGTGCCACCAACACCGTGGGAGCCGACCAAGAGACCCAGTACTTC. Amino acid sequence: CATNTVGADQETQYF.

The chain recombines TRBV10-3 with TRBJ1-1, with D possibly being TRBD1 (6 bases). Trimming shortened V by 10 bases and J by 0 bases, and 12 bases separated the two germline ends. This CDR3 contains 13 residues. Germline V gene lookup returns CDR1 ENHRY and CDR2 SYGVKD. CDR3 loop: CATTGQVNTEAFF. The CDR3, as DNA: TGTGCCACTACGGGACAAGTGAACACTGAAGCTTTCTTT.

V is TRBV13 and J is TRBJ1-2, with TRBD1 matching 8 bases. Germline CDR1 PRHDT, CDR2 FYEKMQ (reference sequence). This CDR3 is built from 14 residues. V lost 4 bases to trimming and J lost 4 bases; unmatched junction nucleotides: 5. CDR3 loop: CASSYRTGTYGYTF. CDR3 coding DNA: TGTGCCAGCAGCTACAGGACAGGGACCTATGGCTACACCTTC.

The chain is built from TRBV30 and TRBJ2-7; tentatively, D is TRBD1 (6 bases). From germline, CDR1 is GTSNPN and CDR2 SVGIG (reference sequence). The CDR3 has 13 residues. Trimming took 2 bases from V and 4 from J, leaving 12 bases between them. The CDR3 is CAWSPQGIYEQYF. The CDR3 DNA is TGTGCCTGGAGTCCTCAGGGGATTTACGAGCAGTACTTC.

V usage is TRBV5-1 and J usage is TRBJ1-1; TRBD1 aligns across 10 bases. CDR1 is SGHRS, CDR2 YFSETQ, per germline. This CDR3 is 17 amino acids long. J was trimmed by 4 bases and V by 0 bases; bases with no gene match: 9. The CDR3 spells CASSLGGQGHWGTEAFF. The CDR3 nucleotides are TGCGCCAGCAGCTTGGGGGGACAGGGGCACTGGGGCACTGAAGCTTTCTTT.

The rearrangement joins TRBV5-1 to TRBJ2-7; no reliable D call. This CDR3 is built from 15 residues. The germline V gene has CDR1 SGHRS and CDR2 YFSETQ. Deletions cut 4 bases from V and 1 base from J, with 15 bases between. The CDR3 DNA reads TGCGCCAGCAGCCCGGGTGCGAGTCAGTCCTACGAGCAGTACTTC. Translated: CASSPGASQSYEQYF.

This clone was observed once. The genes are TRBV7-9 and TRBJ2-5; 8 bases fit TRBD1. The V segment lost 2 bases and the J segment 5 bases; nucleotides outside the gene matches: 7. Germline CDR1 and CDR2: SEHNR and FQNEAQ (reference sequence). CDR3 length: 15 amino acids. The CDR3 region is CASSLSRTGRETQYF. The CDR3 DNA sequence: TGTGCCAGCAGCTTATCGCGGACAGGGCGGGAGACCCAGTACTTC. The full variable domain, with the rest looked up from reference TRBV7-9 and TRBJ2-5, is DTGVSQNPRHKITKRGQNVTFRCDPISEHNRLYWYRQTLGQGPEFLTYFQNEAQLEKSRLLSDRFSAERPKGSFSTLEIQRTEQGDSAMYLCASSLSRTGRETQYFGPGTRLLVL.

In its sample, this clone was seen a few times. The V gene is TRBV15, the J gene TRBJ1-5; D is unclear. This CDR3 spans 12 amino acids. The germline gives CDR1 LNHNV, CDR2 YYDKDF (reference sequence). V shed 6 bases and J shed 7 bases, with 10 bases lying between them. In DNA, the CDR3 is TGTGCCACCAGTCGGGGTCCCCAGCCCCAGCATTTT. Translation gives CATSRGPQPQHF.

The genes are TRBV6-5 and TRBJ2-7, with TRBD1 identical over 7 bases. Germline V gene lookup returns CDR1 MNHEY and CDR2 SVGAGI. This CDR3 comprises 14 residues. Unmatched junction bases numbered 8, after V lost 6 bases and J lost 3 bases. The chain's CDR3 is CASSQTGSGYEQYF. As DNA, the CDR3 is TGTGCCAGCAGCCAGACAGGGTCTGGCTACGAGCAGTACTTC.

This clone was counted only a few times. The chain links TRBV7-8 to TRBJ2-1, with D possibly being TRBD1 (6 bases). Germline CDR1 is SGHVS and CDR2 is FQNEAQ. The CDR3 runs 15 residues. Deletions cut 5 bases from V and 0 bases from J, with 11 bases between. The CDR3 DNA reads TGTGCCAGCAGCCAGGGACACCTCTCCTACAATGAGCAGTTCTTC. It codes for CASSQGHLSYNEQFF.

This clone was detected only once. This rearrangement joins TRBV7-3 to TRBJ2-2; possible D gene TRBD2, 6 bases. This CDR3 region has 15 residues. CDR1 is SGHTA and CDR2 is FQGTGA in the germline V gene. Trimming left V 5 bases short and J 4 bases short, with 14 bases between. The CDR3 DNA reads TGTGCCAGCAGCCCCGCGGGGCCTATCACCGGGGAGCTGTTTTTT. This sequence encodes CASSPAGPITGELFF.

V is TRBV6-5 and J is TRBJ2-1; D gene unclear. The CDR3 extends over 14 amino acids. Germline CDR1 is MNHEY and CDR2 is SVGAGI. The V and J ends lost 6 bases and 3 bases respectively, with 12 bases between them. The CDR3 DNA is TGTGCCAGCAGGCCGGCGAGGCTCTACAATGAGCAGTTCTTC. It encodes CASRPARLYNEQFF.

The chain links TRBV7-9 to TRBJ2-1; 7 nucleotides align to TRBD2. The ends lost 5 bases at V and 6 bases at J; junction bases unmatched: 13. The germline V gene has CDR1 SEHNR and CDR2 FQNEAQ (reference sequence). This CDR3 spans 16 amino acids. The CDR3 is CASSTRMAGDSNEQFF. The CDR3 DNA follows: TGTGCCAGCAGCACAAGGATGGCGGGAGACAGCAATGAGCAGTTCTTC.

This clone occurred a few times. The V call is TRBV11-3, the J call TRBJ1-2, with 9 bases aligning to TRBD1. With 4 bases clipped from V and 6 bases from J, the junction kept 9 bases outside the gene matches. CDR3 length: 15 residues. Looked up from germline, CDR1 is SGHNT and CDR2 is YENEEA. The CDR3 loop reads CASSSLDRGIDGYTF. The CDR3 DNA follows: TGTGCCAGCAGCTCCCTGGACAGGGGAATCGATGGCTACACCTTC.

Only one count was recorded for this clone. The chain links TRBV11-2 to TRBJ2-2; a weak D match, TRBD2 (7 bases). The CDR3 spans 14 residues. The V gene's germline CDR1 is SGHAT and CDR2 FQNNGV. V gave up 1 base and J gave up 6 bases, with 9 bases separating them. CDR3 in amino acids: CASSLGGGPGELFF. CDR3 bases: TGTGCCAGCAGCTTAGGCGGGGGCCCCGGGGAGCTGTTTTTT.

The gene calls are TRBV5-4 and TRBJ1-2; possibly TRBD1 for D (6 bases). The V gene's germline CDR1 is SGHNT and CDR2 YYREEE (reference sequence). The CDR3 is 15 amino acids. The V end was cut by 4 bases, the J end by 1 base, with 14 bases between. The CDR3 DNA sequence: TGTGCCAGCAGCACTACGGACAGTCTTAACTATGGCTACACCTTC. Its protein is CASSTTDSLNYGYTF.

This clone appeared a few times. The chain joins TRBV19 to TRBJ1-2; D may be TRBD1 (5 bases). Germline CDR1 LNHDA, CDR2 SQIVND (reference sequence). V was trimmed by 6 bases and J by 4 bases, leaving 12 bases between them. The CDR3 contains 13 residues. CDR3 bases: TGTGCCAGTAGCGTGAGGAGGGGCTATGGCTACACCTTC. Protein sequence: CASSVRRGYGYTF.

The V and J genes are TRBV10-1 and TRBJ2-3, with 12 nucleotides matching TRBD2. Germline loops: CDR1 WNHNN, CDR2 SYGVQD (reference sequence). The CDR3 consists of 16 residues. The ends lost 4 bases at V and 3 bases at J; junction bases unmatched: 5. The CDR3 DNA reads as TGCGCCAGCAGTGCGACTAGCGGGAGTCGAACAGATACGCAGTATTTT. It encodes CASSATSGSRTDTQYF.

The gene calls are TRBV7-6 and TRBJ2-7; 12 nucleotides match TRBD2. With V trimmed by 5 bases and J by 4 bases, 15 bases remained unmatched. There are 18 residues in the CDR3. Germline-derived CDR1 and CDR2 are SGHVS and FNYEAQ. The DNA of the CDR3 is TGTGCCAGCAGCGAAACATTATGGACTAGCGGGGCCCAGTACGAGCAGTACTTC. Translation gives CASSETLWTSGAQYEQYF.

This chain links TRBV6-6 with TRBJ2-1; a possible D gene is TRBD1 (6 bases). Germline V gene data show CDR1 as MNHNY and CDR2 as SVGAGI (reference sequence). Trimming left V 5 bases short and J 0 bases short, with 11 bases between. CDR3 length: 15 amino acids. The CDR3 sequence: CASSNGQTSYNEQFF. As DNA, the CDR3 is TGTGCCAGCAGTAACGGACAGACCTCCTACAATGAGCAGTTCTTC.

In DNA form, the CDR3 reads TGTGCCAGCAGCTTAGAGCTGGCTAGCGGGAGTTTGTTTTACCATCATGAGCAGTTCTTC. Translating gives CASSLELASGSLFYHHEQFF. J is TRBJ2-1 and V is TRBV11-2, with 10 bases that match TRBD2. CDR3 length: 20 residues. CDR1 and CDR2 (germline): SGHAT, FQNNGV. The junction had 19 bases not matched to a gene; V was cut back by 0 bases and J by 8 bases.

This chain uses TRBV5-1 with TRBJ2-1; 10 bases align to TRBD2. V dropped 4 bases and J dropped 1; count of bases not matched to a gene: 5. The CDR3 has 16 residues. Germline V gene data show CDR1 as SGHRS and CDR2 as YFSETQ. The CDR3 nucleotides read TGCGCCAGCAGCAAGGTAGCGGGAGGTTCCTACAATGAGCAGTTCTTC. This encodes CASSKVAGGSYNEQFF.

The chain carries TRBV18 and TRBJ2-7; D possibly corresponds to TRBD1 (5 bases). Trimming removed 1 base from V and 3 bases from J, with 10 bases in between. The germline V gene encodes CDR1 KGHSH and CDR2 LQKENI. This CDR3 region has 14 residues. CDR3 protein: CASSPRGGDYEQYF. The CDR3 bases are TGTGCCAGCTCACCACGGGGCGGAGACTACGAGCAGTACTTC.

The chain is built from TRBV19 and TRBJ1-1, with a possible D match to TRBD1 (5 bases). With 5 bases removed from V and 6 bases from J, the gap between germline ends came to 10 bases. This CDR3 spans 12 amino acids. Germline CDR1 reads LNHDA; CDR2 reads SQIVND (reference sequence). The CDR3 coding sequence is TGTGCCAGTAGTCCAGGGATTTCTGAAGCTTTCTTT. Translating gives CASSPGISEAFF. Full variable domain (rest looked up from reference TRBV19 and TRBJ1-1): DGGITQSPKYLFRKEGQNVTLSCEQNLNHDAMYWYRQDPGQGLRLIYYSQIVNDFQKGDIAEGYSVSREKKESFPLTVTSAQKNPTAFYLCASSPGISEAFFGQGTRLTVV.

The chain recombines TRBV27 with TRBJ2-6; possible D gene TRBD1, 6 bases. V shed 6 bases and J shed 0 bases, with 12 bases lying between them. CDR3 length: 16 amino acids. Germline CDR1 and CDR2: MNHEY and SMNVEV (reference sequence). The CDR3 spells CASRRTALSGANVLTF. The CDR3 DNA reads as TGTGCCAGCAGACGGACAGCCCTCTCTGGGGCCAACGTCCTGACTTTC.